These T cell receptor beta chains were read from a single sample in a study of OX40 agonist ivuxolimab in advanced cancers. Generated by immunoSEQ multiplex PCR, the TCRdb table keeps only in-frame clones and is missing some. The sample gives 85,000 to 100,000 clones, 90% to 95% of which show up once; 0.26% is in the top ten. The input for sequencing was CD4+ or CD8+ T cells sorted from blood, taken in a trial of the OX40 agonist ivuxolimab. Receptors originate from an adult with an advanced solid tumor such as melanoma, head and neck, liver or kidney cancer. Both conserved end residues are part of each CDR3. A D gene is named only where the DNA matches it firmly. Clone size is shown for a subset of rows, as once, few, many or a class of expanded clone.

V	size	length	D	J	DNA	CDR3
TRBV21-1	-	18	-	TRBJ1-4	TGTGCCAGCAGCGCCCCGGGACAGAGGAAACGCCCCAATGAAAAACTGTTTTTT	CASSAPGQRKRPNEKLFF
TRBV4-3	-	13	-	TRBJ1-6	TGCGCCAGCAGCACCATTTCGAATTCACCCCTCCACTTT	CASSTISNSPLHF
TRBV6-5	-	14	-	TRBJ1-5	TGTGCCAGCAGCCCAACGTATAGCAATCAGCCCCAGCATTTT	CASSPTYSNQPQHF
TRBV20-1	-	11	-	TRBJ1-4	TGCAGTGCTAGCGATCGGGAAAAACTGTTTTTT	CSASDREKLFF
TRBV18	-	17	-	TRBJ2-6	TGTGCCAGCTCACCAACGGACGGCTATTCTGGGGCCAACGTCCTGACTTTC	CASSPTDGYSGANVLTF
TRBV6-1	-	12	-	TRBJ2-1	TGTGCCAGCAGTGACCCGATGAATGAGCAGTTCTTC	CASSDPMNEQFF
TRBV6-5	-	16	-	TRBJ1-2	TGTGCCAGCAGTTACTCAGCAGGGGAAGCTAACTATGGCTACACCTTC	CASSYSAGEANYGYTF
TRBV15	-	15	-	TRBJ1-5	TGTGCCACCAGCAGAGATGTGGAGAGCAATCAGCCCCAGCATTTT	CATSRDVESNQPQHF
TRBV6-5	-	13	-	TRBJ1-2	TGTGCCAGCAGTCTGACAGCTTCTGGTGGCTACACCTTC	CASSLTASGGYTF
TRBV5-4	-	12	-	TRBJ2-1	TGTGCCAGCACCTCCCCCTACAATGAGCAGTTCTTC	CASTSPYNEQFF
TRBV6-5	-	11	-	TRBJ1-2	TGTGCCAGCAGCCCAGGCTATGGCTACACCTTC	CASSPGYGYTF
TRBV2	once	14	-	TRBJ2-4	TGTGCCAGCAGACCTTTCGGGGTTACGAACATTCAGTACTTC	CASRPFGVTNIQYF
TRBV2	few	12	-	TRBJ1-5	TGTGCCAGCAGCTCGACAGAGCAGCCCCAGCATTTT	CASSSTEQPQHF
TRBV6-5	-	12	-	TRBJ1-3	TGTGCCAGCAGTCAGTCTGGAAACACCATATATTTT	CASSQSGNTIYF
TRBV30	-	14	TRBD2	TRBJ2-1	TGTGCCCGGGGGGGAGGCCTGGCCTACGATGAGCAGTTCTTC	CARGGGLAYDEQFF
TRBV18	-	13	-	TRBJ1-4	TGTGCCAGCTCACCACCATCAAATGAAAAACTGTTTTTT	CASSPPSNEKLFF
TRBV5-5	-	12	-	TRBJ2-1	TGTGCCAGCAGCCCTCTAGTGAATGAGCAGTTCTTC	CASSPLVNEQFF
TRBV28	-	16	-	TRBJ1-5	TGTGCCAGCAGTCCTATCCGACAGGCTAGCAATCAGCCCCAGCATTTT	CASSPIRQASNQPQHF
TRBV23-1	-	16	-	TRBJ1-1	TGCGCCAGCAGTCAAGAGACTCCAGGGGAGGGCACTGAAGCTTTCTTT	CASSQETPGEGTEAFF
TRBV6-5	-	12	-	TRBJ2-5	TGTGCCAGCAGTTACTCCGGGGAGACCCAGTACTTC	CASSYSGETQYF
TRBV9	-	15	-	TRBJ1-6	TGTGCCAGCAGCGTAGGGACCGGGATGGGTTCACCCCTCCACTTT	CASSVGTGMGSPLHF
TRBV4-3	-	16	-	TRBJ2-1	TGCGCCAGCAGCCAATATTCTGCTAGCCGTCACAATGAGCAGTTCTTC	CASSQYSASRHNEQFF
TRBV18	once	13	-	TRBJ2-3	TGTGCCAGCTCACCAGGGGTGACAGATACGCAGTATTTT	CASSPGVTDTQYF
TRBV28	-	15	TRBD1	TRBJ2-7	TGTGCCAGCAGTACAACTCCGGGACAGGGGGGCGAGCAGTACTTC	CASSTTPGQGGEQYF
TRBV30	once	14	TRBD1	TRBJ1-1	TGTGCCGCAGACAGGGTACGGTCTAAAACTGAAGCTTTCTTT	CAADRVRSKTEAFF
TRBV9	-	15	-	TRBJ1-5	TGTGCCAGCAGCGCAGACGGACAGTACCATCAGCCCCAGCATTTT	CASSADGQYHQPQHF
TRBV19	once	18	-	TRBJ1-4	TGTGCCAGTAGTATCTCGGGCGGGCCGGGGAGCCATAATGAAAAACTGTTTTTT	CASSISGGPGSHNEKLFF
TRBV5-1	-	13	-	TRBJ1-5	TGCGCCAGCAGCCCGATTCCAGGGCAACCCCAGCATTTT	CASSPIPGQPQHF
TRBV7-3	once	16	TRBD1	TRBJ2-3	TGTGCCAGCAGCTTTCAGGGGGCGGCTTCCACAGATACGCAGTATTTT	CASSFQGAASTDTQYF
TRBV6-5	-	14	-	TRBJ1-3	TGTGCCAGCAGGTCGACGCAGTCTGGAAACACCATATATTTT	CASRSTQSGNTIYF
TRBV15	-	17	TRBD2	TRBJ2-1	TGTGCCACCAGCAGAGAAAGAGCGGGGGGGCCCTACAATGAGCAGTTCTTC	CATSRERAGGPYNEQFF
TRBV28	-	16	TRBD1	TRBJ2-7	TGTGCCAGCAGCGCCCCCGGGGACAGGGGCTCCTACGAGCAGTACTTC	CASSAPGDRGSYEQYF
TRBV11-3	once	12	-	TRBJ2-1	TGTGCCAGCAGCTTCCGTTACAATGAGCAGTTCTTC	CASSFRYNEQFF
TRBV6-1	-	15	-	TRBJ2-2	TGTGCCAGCAGTCGGCAGGTTATTAACACCGGGGAGCTGTTTTTT	CASSRQVINTGELFF
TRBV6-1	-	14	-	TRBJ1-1	TGTGCCAGCAGTGAAGCGCTCGAGGTCACTGAAGCTTTCTTT	CASSEALEVTEAFF
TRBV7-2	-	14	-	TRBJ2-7	TGTGCCAGCAGCTTAGCGCGTGGGGTGGAAGTGCAGTACTTC	CASSLARGVEVQYF
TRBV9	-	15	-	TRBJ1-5	TGTGCCAGCACCCGAACCGGCCTAGCCGATCAGCCCCAGCATTTT	CASTRTGLADQPQHF
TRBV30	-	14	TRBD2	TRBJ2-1	TGTGCCGGCGTTCGACTAGCGGGAGCTAAAGAGCAGTTCTTC	CAGVRLAGAKEQFF
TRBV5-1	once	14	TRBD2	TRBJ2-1	TGCGCCAGCAGCCGTAGCGGGAGATACAATGAGCAGTTCTTC	CASSRSGRYNEQFF
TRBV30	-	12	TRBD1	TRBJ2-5	TGTGCCTGCGCAACAGGGGTCGAGACCCAGTACTTC	CACATGVETQYF
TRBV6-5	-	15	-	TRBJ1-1	TGTGCCAGCAGTTACTCGATCTTTTCTGGGACTGAAGCTTTCTTT	CASSYSIFSGTEAFF
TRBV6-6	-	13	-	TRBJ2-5	TGTGCCAGCAGTTACCCGTACCAAGAGACCCAGTACTTC	CASSYPYQETQYF
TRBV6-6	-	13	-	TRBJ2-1	TGTGCCAGCAGTTACAGGGACGACAATGAGCAGTTCTTC	CASSYRDDNEQFF
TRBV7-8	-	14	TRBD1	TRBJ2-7	TGTGCCAGCAGCTACGGACAGGCGACCTACGAGCAGTACTTC	CASSYGQATYEQYF
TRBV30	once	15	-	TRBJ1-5	TGTGCCTGGAGTTCCCCAGGGCCCTTGGATCAGCCCCAGCATTTT	CAWSSPGPLDQPQHF
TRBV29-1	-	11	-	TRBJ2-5	TGCAGCGTGGCACAGGGACCGACCCAGTACTTC	CSVAQGPTQYF
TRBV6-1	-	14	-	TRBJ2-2	TGTGCCAGCAGTGGACGGCCTGGGACCGGGGAGCTGTTTTTT	CASSGRPGTGELFF
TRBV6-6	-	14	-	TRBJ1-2	TGTGCCAGCGTACCAGGGGCAGGGAACTATGGCTACACCTTC	CASVPGAGNYGYTF
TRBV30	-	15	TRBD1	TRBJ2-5	TGTGCCTGGAGCCCGGGACAGGGAACTCAAGAGACCCAGTACTTC	CAWSPGQGTQETQYF
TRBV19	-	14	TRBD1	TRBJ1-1	TGTGCCAGTAGTAGCGACAGGGCCGGCACTGAAGCTTTCTTT	CASSSDRAGTEAFF
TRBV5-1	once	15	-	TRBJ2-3	TGCGCCAGCAGCCGCCGCGGCAGCCTTACAGATACGCAGTATTTT	CASSRRGSLTDTQYF
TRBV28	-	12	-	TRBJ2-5	TGTGCCAGCACTCTTAATAGTGAGACCCAGTACTTC	CASTLNSETQYF
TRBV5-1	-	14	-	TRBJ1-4	TGCGCCAGCAGCTCAGGGGTGGCTAATGAAAAACTGTTTTTT	CASSSGVANEKLFF
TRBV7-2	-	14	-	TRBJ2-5	TGTGCCAGCAGCTCCTTTGACTCCGAGGGGGCCCAGTACTTC	CASSSFDSEGAQYF
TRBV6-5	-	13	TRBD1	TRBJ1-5	TGTGCCAGCAGTGAACAGGGGGGGCAGCCCCAGCATTTT	CASSEQGGQPQHF
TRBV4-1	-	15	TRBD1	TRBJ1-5	TGCGCCAGCAGCCCCGAGGGGACAGGGGGTCAGCCCCAGCATTTT	CASSPEGTGGQPQHF
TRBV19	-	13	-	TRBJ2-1	TGTGCCAGTAGTATATTAGGGAACAATGAGCAGTTCTTC	CASSILGNNEQFF